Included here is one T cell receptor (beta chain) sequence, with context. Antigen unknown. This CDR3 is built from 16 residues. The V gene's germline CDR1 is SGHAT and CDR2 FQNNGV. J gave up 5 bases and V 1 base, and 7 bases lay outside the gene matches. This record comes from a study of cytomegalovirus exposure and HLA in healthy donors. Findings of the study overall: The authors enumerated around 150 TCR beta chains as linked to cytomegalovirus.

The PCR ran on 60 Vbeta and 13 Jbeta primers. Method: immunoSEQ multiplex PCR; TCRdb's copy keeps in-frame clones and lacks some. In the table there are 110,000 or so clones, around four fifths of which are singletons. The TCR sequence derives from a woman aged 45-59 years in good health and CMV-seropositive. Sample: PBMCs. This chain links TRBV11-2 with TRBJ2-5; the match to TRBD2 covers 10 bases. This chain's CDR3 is CASSLGSSGGGETQYF. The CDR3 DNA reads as TGTGCCAGCAGCTTAGGGTCTAGCGGGGGCGGGGAGACCCAGTACTTC. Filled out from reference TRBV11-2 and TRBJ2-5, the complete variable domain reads EAGVAQSPRYKIIEKRQSVAFWCNPISGHATLYWYQQILGQGPKLLIQFQNNGVVDDSQLPKDRFSAERLKGVDSTLKIQPAKLEDSAVYLCASSLGSSGGGETQYFGPGTRLLVL.